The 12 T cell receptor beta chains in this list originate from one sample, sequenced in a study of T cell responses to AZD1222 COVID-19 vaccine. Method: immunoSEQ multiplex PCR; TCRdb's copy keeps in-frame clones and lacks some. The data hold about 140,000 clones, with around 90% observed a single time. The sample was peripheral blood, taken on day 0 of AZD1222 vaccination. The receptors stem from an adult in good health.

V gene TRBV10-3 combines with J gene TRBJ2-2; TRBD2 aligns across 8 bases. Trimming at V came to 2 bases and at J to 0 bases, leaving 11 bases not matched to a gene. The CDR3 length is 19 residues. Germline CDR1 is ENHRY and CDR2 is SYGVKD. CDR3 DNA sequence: TGTGCCATCAGTGAGACCCTCAGTGGCGGGGGGACGAACACCGGGGAGCTGTTTTTT. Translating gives CAISETLSGGGTNTGELFF.

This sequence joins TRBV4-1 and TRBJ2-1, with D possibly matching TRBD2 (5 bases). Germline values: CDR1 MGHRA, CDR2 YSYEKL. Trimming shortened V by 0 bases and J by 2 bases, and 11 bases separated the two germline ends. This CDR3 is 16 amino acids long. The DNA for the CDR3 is TGCGCCAGCAGCCAAGACCGGACTGGAGCCTACAATGAGCAGTTCTTC. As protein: CASSQDRTGAYNEQFF.

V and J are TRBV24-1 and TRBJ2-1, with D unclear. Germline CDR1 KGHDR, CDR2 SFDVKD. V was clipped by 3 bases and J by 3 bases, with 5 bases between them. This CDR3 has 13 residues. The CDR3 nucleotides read TGTGCCACCAGTGATCCTTACTACAATGAGCAGTTCTTC. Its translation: CATSDPYYNEQFF.

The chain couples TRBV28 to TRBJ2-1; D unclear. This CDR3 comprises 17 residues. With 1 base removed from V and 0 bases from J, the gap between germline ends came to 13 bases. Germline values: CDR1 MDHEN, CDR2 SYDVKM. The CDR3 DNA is TGTGCCAGCAGTTTATCTCTGGGCCCGAGCTCCTACAATGAGCAGTTCTTC. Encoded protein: CASSLSLGPSSYNEQFF.

The CDR3 DNA reads as TGTGCCAGCAGCACCCGGCCGGGACAGAATGAAAAACTGTTTTTT. It encodes CASSTRPGQNEKLFF. J is TRBJ1-4 and V is TRBV9, with 7 bases fitting TRBD1. Germline lookup yields CDR1 SGDLS and CDR2 YYNGEE. The CDR3 has 15 residues. J was trimmed by 5 bases and V by 4 bases; bases with no gene match: 8.

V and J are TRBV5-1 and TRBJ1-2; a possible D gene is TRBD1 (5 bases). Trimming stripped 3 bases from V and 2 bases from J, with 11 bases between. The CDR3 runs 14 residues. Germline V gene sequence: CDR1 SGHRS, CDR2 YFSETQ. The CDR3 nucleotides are TGCGCCAGCAGCTCGTCCGGGACCAACTATGGCTACACCTTC. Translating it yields CASSSSGTNYGYTF.

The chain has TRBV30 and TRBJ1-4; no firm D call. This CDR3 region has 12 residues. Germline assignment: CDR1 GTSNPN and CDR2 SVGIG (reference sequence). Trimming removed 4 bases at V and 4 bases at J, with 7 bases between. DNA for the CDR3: TGTGCCTGGATTGGTCTTAATGAAAAACTGTTTTTT. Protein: CAWIGLNEKLFF.

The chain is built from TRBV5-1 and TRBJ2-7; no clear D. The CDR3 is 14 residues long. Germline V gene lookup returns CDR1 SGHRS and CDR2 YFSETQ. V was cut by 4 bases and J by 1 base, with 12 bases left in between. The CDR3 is CASSPTTGSYEQYF. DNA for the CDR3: TGCGCCAGCAGCCCAACGACGGGTTCCTACGAGCAGTACTTC.

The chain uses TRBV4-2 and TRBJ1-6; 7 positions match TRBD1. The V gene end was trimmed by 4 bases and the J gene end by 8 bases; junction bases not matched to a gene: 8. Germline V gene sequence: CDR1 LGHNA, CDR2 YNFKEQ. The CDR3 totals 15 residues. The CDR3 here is CASSLQGQSDSPLHF. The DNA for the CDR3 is TGTGCCAGCAGCCTCCAGGGACAGAGCGATTCACCCCTCCACTTT.

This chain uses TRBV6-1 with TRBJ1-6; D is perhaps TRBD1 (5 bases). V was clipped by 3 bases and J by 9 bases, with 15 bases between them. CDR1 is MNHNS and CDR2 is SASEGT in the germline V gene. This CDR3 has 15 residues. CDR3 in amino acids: CASSERGGESSPLHF. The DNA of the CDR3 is TGTGCCAGCAGTGAGAGGGGAGGAGAGAGTTCACCCCTCCACTTT.

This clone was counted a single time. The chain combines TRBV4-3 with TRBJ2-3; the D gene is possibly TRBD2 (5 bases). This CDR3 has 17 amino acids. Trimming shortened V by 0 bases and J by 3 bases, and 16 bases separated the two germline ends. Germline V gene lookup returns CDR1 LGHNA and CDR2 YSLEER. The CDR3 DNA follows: TGCGCCAGCAGCCAAGATACGGGAAGTCCTCCTACAGATACGCAGTATTTT. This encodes CASSQDTGSPPTDTQYF.

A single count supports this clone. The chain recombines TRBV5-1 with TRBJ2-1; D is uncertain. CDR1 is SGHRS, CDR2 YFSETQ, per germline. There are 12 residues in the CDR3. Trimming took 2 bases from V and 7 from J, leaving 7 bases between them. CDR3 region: CASSFHANEQFF. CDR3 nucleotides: TGCGCCAGCAGCTTTCACGCAAATGAGCAGTTCTTC.